The 22 T cell receptor beta chains below were found in one sample sequenced in a study of CD8 T cells in Susac syndrome. Random hexamers served to reverse transcribe roughly 0.5 to 1 ug RNA. TCRdb fed the immunoSEQ multiplex PCR reads into MiXCR, producing one record per CDR3 protein. The data show about 180,000 distinct CDR3 sequences, around 93% seen once. The sequenced sample consisted of CD4+ T cells from PBMCs. The receptor set was obtained from a human donor with multiple sclerosis.

The chain combines TRBV28 with TRBJ1-2; no clear D. Germline CDR1 and CDR2: MDHEN and SYDVKM. The CDR3 totals 14 residues. V was trimmed by 5 bases and J by 8 bases, leaving 18 bases between them. The CDR3 spells CASSTHPSPGGYTF. CDR3 nucleotides: TGTGCCAGCAGTACGCACCCGTCCCCCGGAGGCTACACCTTC.

This chain joins TRBV5-1 and TRBJ2-3; D is possibly TRBD1 (6 bases). Trimming stripped 2 bases from V and 2 bases from J, with 9 bases between. The germline V gene has CDR1 SGHRS and CDR2 YFSETQ. CDR3 size: 14 residues. The CDR3 region is CASSFDRYTDTQYF. The CDR3 DNA reads TGCGCCAGCAGCTTTGACAGGTACACAGATACGCAGTATTTT. Full variable domain (outside the CDR3, taken from reference TRBV5-1 and TRBJ2-3): KAGVTQTPRYLIKTRGQQVTLSCSPISGHRSVSWYQQTPGQGLQFLFEYFSETQRNKGNFPGRFSGRQFSNSRSEMNVSTLELGDSALYLCASSFDRYTDTQYFGPGTRLTVL.

The chain recombines TRBV3-1 with TRBJ2-6, with a weak D call TRBD2 (5 bases). The CDR3 is made up of 17 amino acids. V lost 0 bases and J 4 bases, leaving 13 bases between the germline ends. Germline V gene data show CDR1 as LGHDT and CDR2 as YNNKEL (reference sequence). The CDR3 reads CASSQDYGVSGANVLTF. Written as DNA, the CDR3 is TGTGCCAGCAGCCAAGATTACGGGGTTTCCGGGGCCAACGTCCTGACTTTC.

The rearrangement joins TRBV5-1 to TRBJ2-2; D unclear. The CDR3 spans 16 residues. The germline V and J ends were trimmed by 1 base and 4 bases, with 14 bases remaining between them. Germline CDR1 reads SGHRS; CDR2 reads YFSETQ. The CDR3 DNA is TGCGCCAGCAGCTTGCTCAGCTTTGGTACCACCGGGGAGCTGTTTTTT. Amino acids: CASSLLSFGTTGELFF.

The chain has TRBV5-1 and TRBJ2-6; the D is unclear. Trimming removed 4 bases from V and 1 base from J, with 6 bases in between. The CDR3 sequence is 14 residues long. Germline CDR1 and CDR2: SGHRS and YFSETQ. The CDR3 region is CASSPESGANVLTF. Here the CDR3 DNA reads TGCGCCAGCAGCCCCGAATCTGGGGCCAACGTCCTGACTTTC.

The V gene is TRBV7-8, the J gene TRBJ1-1; 9 bases fit TRBD1. This CDR3 spans 13 amino acids. V was clipped by 3 bases and J by 10 bases; unmatched bases: 6. CDR1 is SGHVS, CDR2 FQNEAQ, per germline. The CDR3 loop is CASSFPGTGLAFF. The CDR3 DNA is TGTGCCAGCAGCTTTCCCGGGACAGGGTTAGCTTTCTTT.

This clonotype showed up just once. This chain's CDR3 is CASRLGGSKNIQYF. CDR3 DNA: TGTGCCAGCCGCCTCGGGGGGAGTAAAAACATTCAGTACTTC. V and J are TRBV7-2 and TRBJ2-4; 7 bases map to TRBD2. This CDR3 has 14 amino acids. Germline CDR1 and CDR2: SGHTA and FQGNSA. With V trimmed by 8 bases and J by 4 bases, 8 bases remained unmatched. The full variable domain, its missing parts supplied by reference TRBV7-2 and TRBJ2-4, is GAGVSQSPSNKVTEKGKDVELRCDPISGHTALYWYRQSLGQGLEFLIYFQGNSAPDKSGLPSDRFSAERTGGSVSTLTIQRTQQEDSAVYLCASRLGGSKNIQYFGAGTRLSVL.

This chain joins TRBV7-9 and TRBJ1-1; 8 bases line up with TRBD1. There are 14 residues in the CDR3. The V segment lost 3 bases and the J segment 4 bases; nucleotides outside the gene matches: 4. CDR1 is SEHNR and CDR2 is FQNEAQ in the germline V gene (reference sequence). CDR3 coding DNA: TGTGCCAGCAGCTTTTTTACAGGGGGCACTGAAGCTTTCTTT. As protein: CASSFFTGGTEAFF.

This sequence joins TRBV9 and TRBJ2-1; TRBD1 is a possible D gene (6 bases). CDR3 length: 15 amino acids. CDR1 SGDLS and CDR2 YYNGEE come from the germline V gene. Trimming removed 5 bases from V and 0 bases from J, with 12 bases in between. The CDR3 sequence is CASRQGSSSYNEQFF. In DNA, the CDR3 is TGTGCCAGCAGGCAGGGGAGCAGCTCCTACAATGAGCAGTTCTTC.

The V call is TRBV5-1, the J call TRBJ1-2; weak D call: TRBD1 (6 bases). Germline lookup yields CDR1 SGHRS and CDR2 YFSETQ. Between the trimmed V and J ends, which lost 5 bases and 5 bases, there was a span of 13 bases. The CDR3 length is 13 residues. CDR3 sequence (DNA): TGCGCCAGCAGGAGGACAGTTGGATATGGCTACACCTTC. Protein product: CASRRTVGYGYTF.

The V call is TRBV4-3, the J call TRBJ2-2, with a tentative D call TRBD1 (5 bases). Looked up from germline, CDR1 is LGHNA and CDR2 is YSLEER. Trimming removed 4 bases from V and 8 bases from J, with 14 bases in between. The CDR3 is made up of 14 amino acids. The DNA of the CDR3 is TGCGCCAGCAGCCCCATGGGGCGGTCTGGGGAGCTGTTTTTT. This sequence encodes CASSPMGRSGELFF.

This clonotype came up a few times. V gene TRBV20-1 combines with J gene TRBJ2-3; 12 bases map to TRBD2. Germline V gene sequence: CDR1 DFQATT, CDR2 SNEGSKA (reference sequence). The CDR3 sequence is 14 residues long. Trimming cost V 5 bases and J 3 bases; bases outside gene matches: 3. CDR3 sequence (DNA): TGCAGTGCTCAACTAGCGGGGGGAACAGATACGCAGTATTTT. Amino acid sequence: CSAQLAGGTDTQYF.

The rearrangement uses TRBV3-1 and TRBJ1-5; D ambiguous. Trimming took off 3 bases at V and 2 bases at J, with 5 bases between the two ends. Germline CDR1 and CDR2: LGHDT and YNNKEL (reference sequence). The CDR3 has 13 amino acids. The CDR3 here is CASSQAGNQPQHF. CDR3 sequence (DNA): TGTGCCAGCAGCCAGGCCGGCAATCAGCCCCAGCATTTT.

V and J are TRBV9 and TRBJ2-3; no firm D call. Germline assignment: CDR1 SGDLS and CDR2 YYNGEE. Trimming left V 1 base short and J 2 bases short, with 8 bases between. The CDR3 is 14 amino acids. The CDR3, as DNA: TGTGCCAGCAGCGTATCTACCAACACAGATACGCAGTATTTT. Amino acid sequence: CASSVSTNTDTQYF.

V usage is TRBV6-5 and J usage is TRBJ2-4; D remains ambiguous. CDR3 length: 12 amino acids. CDR1 and CDR2 from the germline V gene are MNHEY and SVGAGI. The V end was cut by 6 bases, the J end by 7 bases, with 10 bases between. For the CDR3, the DNA is TGTGCCAGCAGCAGCCTGTCCAACATTCAGTACTTC. This encodes CASSSLSNIQYF.

V usage is TRBV4-3 and J usage is TRBJ2-5; no firm D call. The V gene's germline CDR1 is LGHNA and CDR2 YSLEER. CDR3 length equals 12 residues. The V end lost 0 bases, the J end lost 6 bases, and 5 bases lay between the germline ends. The CDR3 coding sequence is TGCGCCAGCAGCCAAGATAGGAAGACCCAGTACTTC. Its translation is CASSQDRKTQYF.

This clonotype was seen only once. The rearrangement links TRBV20-1 to TRBJ2-4; 12 bases line up with TRBD2. The germline gives CDR1 DFQATT, CDR2 SNEGSKA (reference sequence). Losses at the gene ends were 3 bases for V and 1 base for J; bases not matched to a gene: 19. The length of the CDR3 is 21 residues. The CDR3 spells CSASRRNLTSGGDPAKNIQYF. CDR3 nucleotide sequence: TGCAGTGCTAGCCGCCGTAATTTGACTAGCGGGGGTGATCCGGCCAAAAACATTCAGTACTTC.

This rearrangement joins TRBV29-1 to TRBJ1-2, with TRBD1 matching over 8 bases. The CDR3 sequence is 12 residues long. Germline CDR1 reads SQVTM; CDR2 reads ANQGSEA. Germline trimming cut 6 bases from V and 8 bases from J; bases unmatched to any gene: 8. The CDR3 sequence is CSVPGDRHGYTF. Written as DNA, the CDR3 is TGCAGCGTCCCTGGGGACAGGCACGGCTACACCTTC.

This clonotype occurred a few times. The chain is built from TRBV5-1 and TRBJ2-1; D gene unclear. This CDR3 spans 12 amino acids. Germline assignment: CDR1 SGHRS and CDR2 YFSETQ. The ends were cut back, 0 bases at V and 8 bases at J, with 6 bases in the middle. The CDR3 sequence: CASSLVGYEQFF. The DNA of the CDR3 is TGCGCCAGCAGCTTGGTCGGGTATGAGCAGTTCTTC.

The CDR3 loop reads CASSRNRAGANVLTF. DNA of the CDR3: TGCGCCAGCAGCCGCAACAGGGCTGGGGCCAACGTCCTGACTTTC. The V call is TRBV4-3, the J call TRBJ2-6; possibly TRBD1 for D (6 bases). Germline loops: CDR1 LGHNA, CDR2 YSLEER. Trimming shortened V by 4 bases and J by 2 bases, and 9 bases separated the two germline ends. The CDR3 length is 15 residues.

The chain is built from TRBV6-5 and TRBJ2-5; 12 nucleotides align to TRBD2. The CDR3 has 16 residues. V lost 4 bases and J lost 5; bases outside the gene matches: 8. Germline lookup yields CDR1 MNHEY and CDR2 SVGAGI. The CDR3 region is CASSSLTSGRGETQYF. In nucleotides, the CDR3 is TGTGCCAGCAGTTCCCTGACTAGCGGGAGAGGGGAGACCCAGTACTTC.

The genes are TRBV2 and TRBJ1-5; tentative D call: TRBD1 (5 bases). From germline, CDR1 is SNHLY and CDR2 FYNNEI. V lost 11 bases, J lost 5 bases, and 16 bases lay in between. CDR3 length equals 13 residues. CDR3 DNA sequence: TGTGCCGTAAGGGCCAGGGAAGATCAGCCCCAGCATTTT. The encoded protein is CAVRAREDQPQHF.